This TCR beta chain was sequenced in a study of OX40 agonist ivuxolimab in advanced cancers. Context from the whole study: The costimulatory receptor OX40 (CD134) was targeted by ivuxolimab, a fully human IgG2 agonistic monoclonal antibody. Of the approximately 54 patients in dose escalation, about 20 had hepatocellular carcinoma, some 15 had melanoma, 9 had renal cell carcinoma and 9 had head and neck cancer. Peripheral TCRbeta sequencing aimed to test whether ivuxolimab altered TCR sequence diversity and caused clonal T-cell expansion. Intravenous ivuxolimab was administered to patients every 2 weeks at six dose levels: 0.01, 0.1, 0.3, 1.5, 3 and 10 mg/kg. The monotherapy dose-escalation portion (N of about 57 patients) of the phase I ivuxolimab trial is reported in the paper. Partial responses occurred in three dose-escalation patients: two with cutaneous melanoma and one with hepatocellular carcinoma. Patients were allowed to have had prior anti-PD-1, anti-PD-L1 or anti-CTLA-4 therapy, and 30% to 40% of the dose-escalation patients had been treated with checkpoint inhibitors. A male proportion of under 85% and a mean age of around 60 years, ranging from 23 to 79, were recorded for the dose-escalation cohort. What the work shows at the level of the full study, not this receptor alone: The antigen specificity of the peripheral T cells that underwent clonal expansion was not determined. Low levels of normalized T-cell clonal expansion were also seen in some patients who did not respond. At doses of 0.1 to 3.0 mg/kg, clonal expansion of both CD4+ and CD8+ blood T cells was observed from baseline to week 6. After ivuxolimab, expanded clones were on average more numerous among CD8+ T cells than among CD4+ T cells. In the 0.1-3.0 mg/kg groups, partial responders had among the lowest normalized peripheral clonal expansion, particularly in CD8+ T cells.

Note on this clone: Its specific antigen is unknown. Qualities for individual bases were not recorded, and no much larger clone is one base off.

V is shortened by 6 bases, J by 7 bases, and the region joining them spans 15 bases. The CDR3 holds 14 amino acids from the cysteine to the phenylalanine. Only the CDR3 part of the read is kept: 42 bases, read in frame from the first base. The germline V gene sets CDR1 to MNHEY and CDR2 to SVGAGI. Genomic DNA was isolated from the sorted cells so that the TCRbeta CDR3 region could be sequenced. The immunoSEQ Assay was used for sequencing of TCRbeta CDR3 regions. In TCRdb, the immuneACCESS table is reduced to in-frame sequences with V and J assigned. These tables do not hold every clone; where another copy was compared, an unresolved V gene accounts for under half, and the others remain unexplained. This sample holds about 82,000 clones; approximately 82% were observed only once. In total, the top ten clones hold around 0.84% of the sample. The trial excluded patients who had a history of autoimmune disease or were on systemic immunosuppression. Peripheral blood for TCR sequencing was collected from all dose cohorts at baseline, on cycle 4 day 1, and on cycle 7 day 1. The samples were taken from a phase I, first-in-human, multicenter, open-label dose-escalation trial of ivuxolimab. Adults with locally advanced or metastatic melanoma, renal cell, hepatocellular, or head and neck squamous cell carcinoma were enrolled in the trial. Before TCR sequencing, CD4+ T cells and CD8+ T cells were sorted from peripheral blood as separate populations.

The TCR originated in an adult with an advanced solid tumor such as melanoma, head and neck, liver or kidney cancer. This chain is built from TRBV6-5 and TRBJ1-4; no D gene can be assigned with confidence. The specimen comprised CD4+ or CD8+ T cells sorted from blood, sampled in a trial of the OX40 agonist ivuxolimab. CDR3 region: CASSTRGPGEKLFF. At the DNA level, the sequence is TGTGCCAGCAGCACCCGCGGGCCGGGTGAAAAACTGTTTTTT.